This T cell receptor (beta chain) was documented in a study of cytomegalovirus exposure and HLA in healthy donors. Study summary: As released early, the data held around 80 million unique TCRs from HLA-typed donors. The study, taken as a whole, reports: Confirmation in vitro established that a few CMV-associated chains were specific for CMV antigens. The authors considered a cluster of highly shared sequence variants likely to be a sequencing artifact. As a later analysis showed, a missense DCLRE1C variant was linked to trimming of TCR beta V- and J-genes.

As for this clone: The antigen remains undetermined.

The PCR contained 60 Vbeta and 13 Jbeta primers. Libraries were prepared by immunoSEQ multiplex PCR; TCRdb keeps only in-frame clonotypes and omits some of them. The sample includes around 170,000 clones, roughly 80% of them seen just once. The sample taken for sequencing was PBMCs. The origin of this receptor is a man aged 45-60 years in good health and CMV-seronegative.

The CDR3 sequence: CASSQNPGSPYEQYF. As DNA, the CDR3 is TGTGCCAGCAGCCAAAATCCGGGATCCCCCTACGAGCAGTACTTC. The rearrangement uses TRBV7-2 and TRBJ2-7, with D possibly TRBD2 on 5 matching bases. V was cut by 5 bases and J by 2 bases, with 16 bases left in between. Germline V gene data show CDR1 as SGHTA and CDR2 as FQGNSA. The CDR3 contains 15 residues. The full variable domain, in which reference TRBV7-2 and TRBJ2-7 provide the parts outside the CDR3, is GAGVSQSPSNKVTEKGKDVELRCDPISGHTALYWYRQSLGQGLEFLIYFQGNSAPDKSGLPSDRFSAERTGGSVSTLTIQRTQQEDSAVYLCASSQNPGSPYEQYFGPGTRLTVT.